This paragraph reports one T cell receptor (beta chain). Sequencing of TCR beta, carried out with a high-throughput approach, was applied to CD8+ and CD4+ T cells from the blood. Healthy donors acted as controls, with matching for age and sex. The TEMRA cells underwent FACS enrichment, while the CD8+ and CD4+ T cells underwent negative isolation. This sample was included in a study of CD8 T cells in Susac syndrome. The CDR3 runs to 13 residues. V lost 10 bases, J lost 1 base, and 13 bases lay in between. Germline V gives CDR1 MNHEY, CDR2 SMNVEV (reference sequence). cDNA came from approximately 0.5 to 1 ug RNA primed by random hexamers. Amplification of the TCR beta CDR3 was carried out by immunoSEQ multiplex PCR, which spanned a total of 54 Vbeta and 13 Jbeta segments. Each CDR3 protein gets one entry after TCRdb re-called the immunoSEQ multiplex PCR reads with MiXCR. The repertoire consists of over 80,000 distinct CDR3 sequences, with approximately 92% occurring once and the leading ten covering around 0.34%.

The clonotype originates from a human donor in good health. Sequencing used CD8+ T cells from PBMCs. The chain uses TRBV27 and TRBJ1-1, with D maybe TRBD1 (6 bases). The CDR3 reads CATSDRPNTEAFF. The CDR3 bases are TGTGCCACCTCCGACAGGCCGAACACTGAAGCTTTCTTT.